This TCR beta chain was recovered during a study of CD8+ T cells in alopecia areata. Study-wide points: Lesional tissue from the scalp (especially in alopecia totalis/universalis) showed higher clonality than normal scalp. Sequencing of scalp tissue also captures the resident alphabeta T cells of normal skin.

CDR3 length equals 15 residues. Germline V gives CDR1 GTSNPN, CDR2 SVGIG (reference sequence). The V gene lost 4 bases and the J gene lost 0 bases, with 15 bases spanning the gap. The sorting of PBMCs gave CD4+ and CD8+ T cells. Reverse transcribed after extraction, RNA yielded cDNA as the sequencing template. Profiling relied on immunoSEQ multiplex PCR, and the TCRdb table lists in-frame clones only, not all of them. The sample lists roughly 100,000 clones, approximately 58% occurring once. As regards this clone: Its target is not known.

The sequencing sample was made of CD4+ T cells sorted from blood. This sequence was found in a human donor in good health. The V gene is TRBV30, the J gene TRBJ1-1; TRBD1 is a possible D gene (6 bases). The CDR3 region is CAWTWGGSMNTEAFF. CDR3 nucleotide sequence: TGTGCCTGGACTTGGGGGGGCAGCATGAACACTGAAGCTTTCTTT.